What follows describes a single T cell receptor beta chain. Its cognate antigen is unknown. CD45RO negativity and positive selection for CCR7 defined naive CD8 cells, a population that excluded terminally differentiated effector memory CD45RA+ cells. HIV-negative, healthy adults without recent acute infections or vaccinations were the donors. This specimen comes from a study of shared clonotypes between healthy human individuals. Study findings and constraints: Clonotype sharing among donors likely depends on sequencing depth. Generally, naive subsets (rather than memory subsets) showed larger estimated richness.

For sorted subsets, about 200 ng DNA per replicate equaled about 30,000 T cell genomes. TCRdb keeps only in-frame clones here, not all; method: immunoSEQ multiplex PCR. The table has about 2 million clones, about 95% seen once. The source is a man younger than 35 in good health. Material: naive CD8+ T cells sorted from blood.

The CDR3 loop reads CSVDSVDTQEADTQYF. DNA for the CDR3: TGCAGCGTTGATTCTGTGGACACCCAGGAGGCAGATACGCAGTATTTT. V usage is TRBV29-1 and J usage is TRBJ2-3, with D perhaps TRBD1 or TRBD2 (5 bases each). Between the trimmed V and J ends, which lost 3 bases and 4 bases, there was a span of 20 bases. Germline lookup yields CDR1 SQVTM and CDR2 ANQGSEA. The CDR3 sequence is 16 residues long.